Below are 9 T cell receptor beta chains sequenced from a single sample in a study of CD8 T cells in ankylosing spondylitis. Study-wide results and limits: Typical of ankylosing spondylitis blood, it appeared, was a TCR beta motif of eight highly homologous variants.

TCRdb redid the calling of the 5' RACE reads with MiXCR, one entry per CDR3 protein. The repertoire consists of roughly 450,000 distinct CDR3 sequences, with 26% occurring once and the leading ten covering about 0.89%. These TCRs are of unknown antigen specificity. Sequencing was done on a sample of blood, either unsorted or a sorted T cell fraction (not recorded which). The receptor set was obtained from a male donor with ankylosing spondylitis.

In this sample, this clonotype turned up a few times. The chain combines TRBV20-1 with TRBJ1-5; D ambiguous. CDR1 and CDR2 (germline): DFQATT, SNEGSKA (reference sequence). This CDR3 spans 12 amino acids. Deletions cut 1 base from V and 6 bases from J, with 7 bases between. In DNA, the CDR3 is TGCAGTGCTAGAGCCCGAGGTCAGCCCCAGCATTTT. Translating gives CSARARGQPQHF.

This clonotype showed up many times. The J gene is TRBJ2-2, the V gene TRBV12-3 or TRBV12-4, with D possibly TRBD2 on 7 matching bases. Trimming stripped 7 bases from V and 6 bases from J, with 15 bases between. This CDR3 spans 14 amino acids. CDR3 in DNA: TGTGCCAGCACCGGAAGGGGGGGTGCCGGGGAGCTGTTTTTT. This gives the protein CASTGRGGAGELFF.

This chain connects TRBV18 to TRBJ2-1; TRBD2 might be the D (5 bases). This CDR3 contains 12 residues. Germline CDR1 reads KGHSH; CDR2 reads LQKENI. V shed 1 base and J shed 9 bases, with 7 bases lying between them. CDR3 region: CASSPRSGEQFF. In DNA form, the CDR3 reads TGTGCCAGCTCACCACGAAGCGGTGAGCAGTTCTTC.

The table lists this clonotype with many counts. As DNA, the CDR3 is TGCGCCAGCAGCTTTGGTACAGGGAACACCGGGGAGCTGTTTTTT. Residues: CASSFGTGNTGELFF. The rearrangement uses TRBV5-1 and TRBJ2-2; tentative D call: TRBD1 (5 bases). Trimming removed 2 bases at V and 1 base at J, with 9 bases between. The CDR3 sequence is 15 residues long. The germline CDR1 and CDR2 sequences are SGHRS and YFSETQ.

The chain carries TRBV25-1 and TRBJ2-2; 7 bases fit TRBD2. Germline CDR1 is MGHDK and CDR2 is SYGVNS. The CDR3 extends over 14 amino acids. V lost 7 bases to trimming and J lost 2 bases; unmatched junction nucleotides: 4. The CDR3 reads CASNSGPNTGELFF. DNA for the CDR3: TGTGCCAGCAATAGCGGGCCCAACACCGGGGAGCTGTTTTTT.

The V gene is TRBV12-3 or TRBV12-4, the J gene TRBJ1-6; TRBD1 might be the D (6 bases). Trimming shortened V by 7 bases and J by 5 bases, and 15 bases separated the two germline ends. The CDR3 spans 15 residues. As DNA, the CDR3 is TGTGCCAGCACCCGGAGGGCAGGGGATAATTCACCCCTCCACTTT. Translating gives CASTRRAGDNSPLHF.

This clonotype was seen a few times. The chain has TRBV5-1 and TRBJ2-3, with no clear D. Trimming took 6 bases from V and 4 from J, leaving 15 bases between them. Germline V CDR1 and CDR2: SGHRS, YFSETQ. CDR3 length equals 14 residues. The DNA for the CDR3 is TGCGCCAGCAACGCCCAGGTATCCGCAGATACGCAGTATTTT. This translates into CASNAQVSADTQYF.

This clonotype was seen a few times. This chain uses TRBV7-9 with TRBJ2-5, with 7 bases that match TRBD1. The CDR3 length is 14 residues. Germline V gene data show CDR1 as SEHNR and CDR2 as FQNEAQ (reference sequence). V was clipped by 1 base and J by 5 bases; unmatched bases: 4. The CDR3 reads CASSLGQGVETQYF. CDR3 DNA sequence: TGTGCCAGCAGCTTAGGACAGGGTGTGGAGACCCAGTACTTC.

This chain links TRBV24-1 with TRBJ2-3; 12 bases fit TRBD2. This CDR3 has 17 amino acids. Trimming at V came to 4 bases and at J to 6 bases, leaving 10 bases not matched to a gene. CDR1 is KGHDR and CDR2 is SFDVKD in the germline V gene. DNA of the CDR3: TGTGCCACCAGTGACCCAGGACTAGCGGGATTTCCGGATACGCAGTATTTT. Protein product: CATSDPGLAGFPDTQYF.